This passage covers 30 T cell receptor beta chains from one sample sequenced in a study of chemoradiotherapy in HPV16-positive cancers (dated by TCRdb to 2022 to 2024). Libraries were constructed by the immunoSEQ multiplex PCR assay. TCRdb's version of the immuneACCESS table is confined to in-frame rearrangements and falls short of the full clone set. An unresolved V gene accounts for under half of the shortfall where checked; the remainder is of unknown origin. Within this sample are 9,500 to 12,000 clones, with around 70% of them counted one time only. The ten largest clonotypes hold around a third of the sample. This specimen was taken from a patient who underwent chemoradiotherapy. The receptor source for this set is a human donor with HPV-associated anogenital cancer.

This chain links TRBV5-1 with TRBJ2-5, with D possibly called TRBD1 or TRBD2 (6 bases each). Germline V CDR1 and CDR2: SGHRS, YFSETQ. Trimming removed 4 bases at V and 1 base at J, with 17 bases between. The CDR3 consists of 16 residues. This CDR3 is CASSPTDRRGQETQYF. As DNA, the CDR3 is TGCGCCAGCAGCCCCACAGACAGGAGGGGCCAAGAGACCCAGTACTTC.

This sequence joins TRBV19 and TRBJ1-1; D gene uncertain. The CDR3 extends over 14 amino acids. Per the germline V gene, CDR1 is LNHDA and CDR2 is SQIVND (reference sequence). Trimming removed 3 bases at V and 2 bases at J, with 10 bases between. The CDR3 loop is CASSISLSNTEAFF. The DNA for the CDR3 is TGTGCCAGTAGTATTAGTTTAAGCAACACTGAAGCTTTCTTT. Variable domain in full (rest from reference TRBV19 and TRBJ1-1): DGGITQSPKYLFRKEGQNVTLSCEQNLNHDAMYWYRQDPGQGLRLIYYSQIVNDFQKGDIAEGYSVSREKKESFPLTVTSAQKNPTAFYLCASSISLSNTEAFFGQGTRLTVV.

J is TRBJ2-5 and V is TRBV27, with D perhaps TRBD2 (5 bases). Germline V gene lookup returns CDR1 MNHEY and CDR2 SMNVEV (reference sequence). V was trimmed by 6 bases and J by 5 bases, leaving 19 bases between them. This CDR3 has 15 amino acids. In DNA form, the CDR3 reads TGTGCCAGCAGGCCGCCGCGGGCCCGCGGGGAGACCCAGTACTTC. Amino acids: CASRPPRARGETQYF.

V usage is TRBV10-3 and J usage is TRBJ1-1, with a weak D call TRBD1 (5 bases). Germline V gene lookup returns CDR1 ENHRY and CDR2 SYGVKD. This CDR3 is built from 16 residues. V was pared by 0 bases and J by 5 bases, with 16 bases between. The CDR3 bases are TGTGCCATCAGTGAGTCGGCGACACTTGAGGGGACTGAAGCTTTCTTT. This encodes CAISESATLEGTEAFF.

The chain carries TRBV7-3 and TRBJ2-1, with TRBD2 identical over 10 bases. CDR3 length: 15 amino acids. After removal of 3 bases from V and 3 bases from J, the junction contained 2 bases not matched to a gene. CDR1 SGHTA and CDR2 FQGTGA come from the germline V gene. In nucleotides, the CDR3 is TGTGCCAGCAGCTTCGTAGCGGGAGGCTACAATGAGCAGTTCTTC. It is translated as CASSFVAGGYNEQFF.

V gene TRBV11-2 combines with J gene TRBJ1-6; D is possibly TRBD1 (6 bases). This CDR3 has 15 residues. Germline values: CDR1 SGHAT, CDR2 FQNNGV. Trimming pared 4 bases from V and 9 bases from J, leaving 16 bases between. CDR3 residues: CASSSAGGGGSPLHF. CDR3 in DNA: TGTGCCAGCAGCTCGGCCGGGGGCGGAGGTTCACCCCTCCACTTT. Using reference TRBV11-2 and TRBJ1-6 for the parts outside the CDR3, the full variable domain is EAGVAQSPRYKIIEKRQSVAFWCNPISGHATLYWYQQILGQGPKLLIQFQNNGVVDDSQLPKDRFSAERLKGVDSTLKIQPAKLEDSAVYLCASSSAGGGGSPLHFGNGTRLTVT.

V usage is TRBV28 and J usage is TRBJ2-1, with 12 bases lining up with TRBD2. Germline lookup yields CDR1 MDHEN and CDR2 SYDVKM. CDR3 length: 14 amino acids. Losses at the gene ends were 3 bases for V and 8 bases for J; bases not matched to a gene: 2. CDR3 in DNA: TGTGCCAGCAGTTTGACTAGCGGGAGTTATGAGCAGTTCTTC. It is translated as CASSLTSGSYEQFF.

The V call is TRBV7-2, the J call TRBJ1-5; D remains ambiguous. Germline V gives CDR1 SGHTA, CDR2 FQGNSA. V was pared by 3 bases and J by 7 bases, with 13 bases between. This CDR3 is built from 14 residues. The CDR3 sequence: CASSFSALDQPQHF. In DNA form, the CDR3 reads TGTGCCAGCAGCTTCTCCGCCCTCGACCAGCCCCAGCATTTT.

The genes are TRBV18 and TRBJ2-6; unclear D gene. In germline, CDR1 is KGHSH, CDR2 LQKENI. The CDR3 contains 15 residues. Trimming took off 6 bases at V and 0 bases at J, with 9 bases between the two ends. CDR3 coding DNA: TGTGCCAGCTCCCCTCAGAGCTCTGGGGCCAACGTCCTGACTTTC. Amino acid sequence: CASSPQSSGANVLTF. The complete variable domain, with remaining parts taken from reference TRBV18 and TRBJ2-6, reads NAGVMQNPRHLVRRRGQEARLRCSPMKGHSHVYWYRQLPEEGLKFMVYLQKENIIDESGMPKERFSAEFPKEGPSILRIQQVVRGDSAAYFCASSPQSSGANVLTFGAGSRLTVL.

V usage is TRBV9 and J usage is TRBJ2-3, with 8 bases matching TRBD2. The CDR3 runs 17 residues. Germline-derived CDR1 and CDR2 are SGDLS and YYNGEE. Unmatched junction bases numbered 8, after V lost 0 bases and J lost 2 bases. The DNA for the CDR3 is TGTGCCAGCAGCGTAGCAACATCGGGGGGGGCCACAGATACGCAGTATTTT. As protein: CASSVATSGGATDTQYF.

The CDR3, as DNA: TGCGCCAGCAGCCAAGAATCCGGACTCGCTAGGTCGGAGACCCAGTACTTC. Amino acids: CASSQESGLARSETQYF. V usage is TRBV4-3 and J usage is TRBJ2-5; tentative D call: TRBD2 (5 bases). CDR1 and CDR2 (germline): LGHNA, YSLEER. Trimming removed 0 bases at V and 5 bases at J, with 19 bases between. This CDR3 is built from 17 residues.

This clone came up a few times. J is TRBJ1-2 and V is TRBV7-8; 7 bases map to TRBD1. Germline V gene sequence: CDR1 SGHVS, CDR2 FQNEAQ. The length of the CDR3 is 14 residues. V lost 5 bases and J lost 8; bases outside the gene matches: 11. The CDR3 sequence: CASSQDRARGGYTF. CDR3 bases: TGTGCCAGCAGCCAAGACAGGGCGAGAGGGGGCTACACCTTC.

The chain links TRBV27 to TRBJ2-1; D could derive from TRBD1 or TRBD2 (5 bases each). V dropped 8 bases and J dropped 3 bases, with 17 bases sitting between them. CDR1 is MNHEY and CDR2 is SMNVEV in the germline V gene (reference sequence). The CDR3 is 15 residues long. The CDR3 is CASGGGTRGYNEQFF. The CDR3 DNA sequence: TGTGCCAGCGGCGGTGGGACGAGGGGCTACAATGAGCAGTTCTTC.

J is TRBJ2-7 and V is TRBV30, with D perhaps matching TRBD2 (6 bases). CDR1 and CDR2 (germline): GTSNPN, SVGIG (reference sequence). The CDR3 is made up of 13 amino acids. V lost 1 base and J lost 4, with 11 bases in between. The CDR3 DNA follows: TGTGCCTGGAGTGAGCTTCGGGGGTACGAGCAGTACTTC. Translating it yields CAWSELRGYEQYF.

This clone was recorded once. The rearrangement links TRBV6-5 to TRBJ2-7, with D perhaps matching TRBD1 or TRBD2 (6 bases each). The CDR3 is 14 residues long. V lost 2 bases and J lost 9, with 17 bases in between. Germline CDR1 MNHEY, CDR2 SVGAGI. The CDR3 DNA reads as TGTGCCAGCAGTTACGGAAGCGGAGGGGGTGGGCAGTACTTC. This encodes CASSYGSGGGGQYF.

This rearrangement joins TRBV5-8 to TRBJ1-1; D call uncertain. The CDR3 runs 13 residues. Per the germline V gene, CDR1 is SGHTS and CDR2 is YDEGEE. Trimming left V 4 bases short and J 4 bases short, with 11 bases between. The CDR3 loop is CASSPRVATEAFF. The CDR3 DNA follows: TGTGCCAGCAGCCCCCGGGTGGCCACTGAAGCTTTCTTT.

The gene calls are TRBV19 and TRBJ2-5; TRBD2 aligns across 11 bases. Trimming took 8 bases from V and 2 from J; bases not matched to a gene: 1. Looked up from germline, CDR1 is LNHDA and CDR2 is SQIVND (reference sequence). The CDR3 covers 13 residues. The CDR3 DNA is TGTGCCAGTCGGACTAGCGGGCAAGAGACCCAGTACTTC. This translates into CASRTSGQETQYF.

This clone was counted only a few times. The chain carries TRBV7-9 and TRBJ1-6; 7 bases agree with TRBD1. From germline, CDR1 is SEHNR and CDR2 FQNEAQ (reference sequence). J lost 7 bases, V lost 7 bases, and 7 bases had no gene match. The length of the CDR3 is 14 residues. The CDR3 coding sequence is TGTGCCAGCACAGGGACAGCGATAAATTCACCCCTCCACTTT. Amino acid sequence: CASTGTAINSPLHF.

The chain has TRBV2 and TRBJ1-2; TRBD1 matches at 8 bases. CDR3 size: 13 residues. CDR1 SNHLY and CDR2 FYNNEI come from the germline V gene. The V segment lost 3 bases and the J segment 7 bases; nucleotides outside the gene matches: 4. CDR3 nucleotides: TGTGCCAGCAGTGACCTGGACAGGGCTGGCTACACCTTC. This codes for CASSDLDRAGYTF.

The V call is TRBV14, the J call TRBJ1-4; perhaps TRBD1 as D (6 bases). Germline lookup yields CDR1 SGHDN and CDR2 FVKESK. V dropped 1 base and J dropped 2 bases, with 11 bases sitting between them. There are 16 residues in the CDR3. The CDR3 loop is CASSQVSGATNEKLFF. The CDR3 nucleotides read TGTGCCAGCAGCCAAGTGTCGGGGGCTACTAATGAAAAACTGTTTTTT.

This chain connects TRBV6-5 to TRBJ1-5; D gene uncertain. V lost 5 bases and J lost 9, with 14 bases in between. Germline V gene data show CDR1 as MNHEY and CDR2 as SVGAGI. CDR3 length: 13 amino acids. The CDR3 sequence: CASSGRERRPQHF. CDR3 sequence (DNA): TGTGCCAGCAGTGGAAGGGAGAGGCGGCCCCAGCATTTT.

This chain links TRBV7-2 with TRBJ1-2; D not resolved. V was trimmed by 1 base and J by 4 bases, leaving 7 bases between them. CDR3 length equals 13 residues. From germline, CDR1 is SGHTA and CDR2 FQGNSA. The CDR3 DNA sequence: TGTGCCAGCAGCTTAGGCCCGCTCTATGGCTACACCTTC. Translating gives CASSLGPLYGYTF. Together with reference TRBV7-2 and TRBJ1-2, the CDR3 gives the full variable domain: GAGVSQSPSNKVTEKGKDVELRCDPISGHTALYWYRQSLGQGLEFLIYFQGNSAPDKSGLPSDRFSAERTGGSVSTLTIQRTQQEDSAVYLCASSLGPLYGYTFGSGTRLTVV.

The genes are TRBV11-1 and TRBJ2-7; D is unresolved. CDR1 SGHAT and CDR2 FQDESV come from the germline V gene (reference sequence). The CDR3 has 12 amino acids. Trimming took 5 bases from V and 5 from J, leaving 10 bases between them. The DNA of the CDR3 is TGTGCCAGCAGCGTTAAAATGGACGAGCAGTACTTC. Protein sequence: CASSVKMDEQYF.

The count of this clone is one. This sequence joins TRBV6-1 and TRBJ2-4; 7 bases map to TRBD2. The CDR3 length is 13 residues. The germline V gene has CDR1 MNHNS and CDR2 SASEGT. With V trimmed by 8 bases and J by 7 bases, 8 bases remained unmatched. CDR3 sequence (DNA): TGTGCCAGCGGGGAACACGGGAGGAACATTCAGTACTTC. Amino acid sequence: CASGEHGRNIQYF.

The chain joins TRBV4-3 to TRBJ2-5, with D tentatively TRBD2 (6 bases). V dropped 0 bases and J dropped 1 base, with 12 bases sitting between them. CDR1 is LGHNA and CDR2 is YSLEER in the germline V gene. The CDR3 has 16 amino acids. CDR3 residues: CASSQEGGGSQETQYF. In DNA, the CDR3 is TGCGCCAGCAGCCAAGAGGGTGGGGGGTCCCAAGAGACCCAGTACTTC.

V is TRBV30 and J is TRBJ1-2; D remains unclear. There are 13 residues in the CDR3. CDR1 and CDR2 (germline): GTSNPN, SVGIG (reference sequence). V lost 3 bases to trimming and J lost 4 bases, with 12 bases between them. The CDR3 DNA sequence: TGTGCCTGGAGCCTAGGTGGTCCCTATGGCTACACCTTC. Translating it yields CAWSLGGPYGYTF. Combining the CDR3 with reference TRBV30 and TRBJ1-2 gives the whole variable domain SQTIHQWPATLVQPVGSPLSLECTVEGTSNPNLYWYRQAAGRGLQLLFYSVGIGQISSEVPQNLSASRPQDRQFILSSKKLLLSDSGFYLCAWSLGGPYGYTFGSGTRLTVV.

The gene calls are TRBV5-6 and TRBJ2-7, with D possibly called TRBD1 or TRBD2 (5 bases each). The germline CDR1 and CDR2 sequences are SGHDT and YYEEEE. CDR3 length equals 14 residues. V dropped 2 bases and J dropped 2 bases, with 11 bases sitting between them. The CDR3 loop reads CASSFLGGTYEQYF. CDR3 in DNA: TGTGCCAGCAGCTTTCTTGGGGGTACCTACGAGCAGTACTTC.

Only a few counts were recorded for this clone. The gene calls are TRBV7-2 and TRBJ1-6, with D unresolved. The germline V and J ends were trimmed by 5 bases and 0 bases, with 11 bases remaining between them. Looked up from germline, CDR1 is SGHTA and CDR2 is FQGNSA. The CDR3 is 16 residues long. The CDR3 loop reads CASSPRHSSYNSPLHF. For the CDR3, the DNA is TGTGCCAGCAGCCCCCGACATAGCTCCTATAATTCACCCCTCCACTTT.

The J gene is TRBJ1-4, the V gene TRBV4-1, with D perhaps TRBD1 (6 bases). Trimming pared 0 bases from V and 2 bases from J, leaving 7 bases between. The germline CDR1 and CDR2 sequences are MGHRA and YSYEKL. The CDR3 length is 15 residues. CDR3 protein: CASSQEGATNEKLFF. In DNA, the CDR3 is TGCGCCAGCAGCCAAGAGGGGGCGACTAATGAAAAACTGTTTTTT.

The genes are TRBV6-4 and TRBJ1-1; D is unclear. Trimming removed 4 bases at V and 0 bases at J, with 6 bases between. The germline gives CDR1 MRHNA, CDR2 SNTAGT. This CDR3 spans 13 amino acids. The CDR3 region has the DNA TGTGCCAGCAGTGCCCTGTTGAACACTGAAGCTTTCTTT. Protein: CASSALLNTEAFF.